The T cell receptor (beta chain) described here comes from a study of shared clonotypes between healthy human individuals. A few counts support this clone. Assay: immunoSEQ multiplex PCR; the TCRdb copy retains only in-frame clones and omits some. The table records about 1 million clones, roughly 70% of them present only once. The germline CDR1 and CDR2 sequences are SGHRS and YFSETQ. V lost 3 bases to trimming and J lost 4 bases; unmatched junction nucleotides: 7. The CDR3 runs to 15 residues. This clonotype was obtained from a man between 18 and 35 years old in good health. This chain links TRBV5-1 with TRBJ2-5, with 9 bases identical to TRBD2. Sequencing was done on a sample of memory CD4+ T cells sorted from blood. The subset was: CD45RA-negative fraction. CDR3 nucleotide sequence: TGCGCCAGCAGCTCTGCACAGACTAGCGGAGAGACCCAGTACTTC. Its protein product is CASSSAQTSGETQYF.